The 7 T cell receptor beta chains given below trace back to one sample, sequenced in a study of T cell responses to AZD1222 COVID-19 vaccine (dated by TCRdb to about 2021). This specimen's time point label, interpreted: about 28 days (+/-7) after the second vaccine dose. The treatment or condition tag for this specimen amounts to: meningococcal conjugate vaccine given as trial control. The library was built by means of the immunoSEQ multiplex PCR assay. The table comes from immuneACCESS by way of TCRdb, which keeps in-frame sequences with V and J called. Part of the clones is missing from these tables; in studies checked, under half for an unresolved V gene and the rest for unknown reasons. Across this sample there are 100,000 to 150,000 clones, with more than 80% seen only once. The ten largest account for more than 3.5% of the sample. The input for sequencing was peripheral blood, taken 28 days after the second dose of the MenACWY control vaccine. The receptors here all came from an adult who received the MenACWY meningococcal vaccine as a control.

CDR3 bases: TGTGCCAGCAGCCTAGGGACCGACTCTCGGGGGACCCAGTACTTC. Residues: CASSLGTDSRGTQYF. The chain has TRBV5-6 and TRBJ2-5; tentatively, D is TRBD1 or TRBD2 (5 bases each). The CDR3 totals 15 residues. Germline CDR1 SGHDT, CDR2 YYEEEE. V was cut by 4 bases and J by 7 bases, with 20 bases left in between.

The chain uses TRBV3-1 (or the pseudogene TRBV3-2) and TRBJ2-2; a weak D match, TRBD2 (6 bases). The germline V and J ends were trimmed by 0 bases and 0 bases, with 11 bases remaining between them. CDR3 length: 17 residues. Germline V gene data show CDR1 as LGHDT and CDR2 as YNNKEL (reference sequence). The CDR3 loop is CASSQDEDYSNTGELFF. The DNA of the CDR3 is TGTGCCAGCAGCCAAGATGAGGACTACTCGAACACCGGGGAGCTGTTTTTT.

The rearrangement links TRBV28 to TRBJ1-1; 7 bases are shared with TRBD1. With 5 bases clipped from V and 4 bases from J, the junction kept 10 bases outside the gene matches. Germline CDR1 and CDR2: MDHEN and SYDVKM. The CDR3 spans 15 residues. The CDR3 loop reads CASSPPRQGPTEAFF. CDR3 nucleotide sequence: TGTGCCAGCAGTCCCCCTCGACAGGGCCCCACTGAAGCTTTCTTT. Looking up the rest from reference TRBV28 and TRBJ1-1 gives the full variable domain: DVKVTQSSRYLVKRTGEKVFLECVQDMDHENMFWYRQDPGLGLRLIYFSYDVKMKEKGDIPEGYSVSREKKERFSLILESASTNQTSMYLCASSPPRQGPTEAFFGQGTRLTVV.

CDR3 in DNA: TGTGCCAGCAGCACGCAAACCGGGACTAGCGGGGGCGATGAGCAGTTCTTC. Protein sequence: CASSTQTGTSGGDEQFF. The rearrangement links TRBV5-4 to TRBJ2-1; 14 bases agree with TRBD2. The CDR3 extends over 17 amino acids. J was trimmed by 8 bases and V by 4 bases; bases with no gene match: 11. In germline, CDR1 is SGHNT, CDR2 YYREEE (reference sequence).

V and J are TRBV7-7 and TRBJ2-2, with 8 bases that match TRBD1. From germline, CDR1 is SSHAT and CDR2 FNYEAQ (reference sequence). V lost 5 bases and J lost 7; bases outside the gene matches: 9. This CDR3 has 15 residues. The CDR3 spells CASSRTLTGGGELFF. The CDR3 DNA is TGTGCCAGCAGCCGGACACTTACAGGGGGCGGGGAGCTGTTTTTT.

The chain links TRBV9 to TRBJ1-3; D is unclear. This CDR3 contains 15 residues. Germline-derived CDR1 and CDR2 are SGDLS and YYNGEE. V was trimmed by 0 bases and J by 0 bases, leaving 7 bases between them. CDR3 bases: TGTGCCAGCAGCGTAGGACCGTCCTCTGGAAACACCATATATTTT. This gives the protein CASSVGPSSGNTIYF. Drawing the rest from reference TRBV9 and TRBJ1-3, the complete variable domain is DSGVTQTPKHLITATGQRVTLRCSPRSGDLSVYWYQQSLDQGLQFLIQYYNGEERAKGNILERFSAQQFPDLHSELNLSSLELGDSALYFCASSVGPSSGNTIYFGEGSWLTVV.

The chain joins TRBV5-1 to TRBJ1-6; a weak D match, TRBD1 (6 bases). The germline gives CDR1 SGHRS, CDR2 YFSETQ. V was cut by 4 bases and J by 0 bases, with 11 bases left in between. This CDR3 has 16 amino acids. In DNA, the CDR3 is TGCGCCAGCAGCGGCGGGGACAACTCCTATAATTCACCCCTCCACTTT. Protein product: CASSGGDNSYNSPLHF.